The clone carrying this T cell receptor beta chain has more than one count but fewer than ten. This CDR3 is 14 amino acids long. Per germline, CDR1 MGHDK and CDR2 SYGVNS. Unmatched junction bases numbered 5, after V lost 4 bases and J lost 4 bases. This sample is drawn from a study of CD8 T cells in ankylosing spondylitis. TCRdb processed the 5' RACE reads anew with MiXCR; each CDR3 protein has one entry. The data show over 130,000 distinct CDR3 sequences, more than 40% seen once. The V and J genes are TRBV25-1 and TRBJ2-7, with 9 bases identical to TRBD1. Sequencing was done on a sample of synovial fluid, either unsorted or a sorted T cell fraction (not recorded which). This sequence originates from a male donor with ankylosing spondylitis. As DNA, the CDR3 is TGTGCCAGCAGTGGAGGGACAGGGTCTTACGAGCAGTACTTC. Translated: CASSGGTGSYEQYF.